This TCR beta chain appears in the sequencing data of a study of OX40 agonist ivuxolimab in advanced cancers. The study's findings and limits: Among patients with partial responses at 0.1-3.0 mg/kg, clonal expansion was among the lowest. Some patients without response likewise showed low normalized clonal expansion. Clonal expansion was seen in CD4+ and CD8+ blood T cells by week 6 at 0.1 to 3.0 mg/kg. Expanded clones were, on average, more numerous among CD8+ T cells than CD4+.

Looked up from germline, CDR1 is SGHRS and CDR2 is YFSETQ. This CDR3 has 14 amino acids. Trimming removed 4 bases at V and 4 bases at J, with 11 bases between. Only in-frame clones appear in the TCRdb table, and some are missing; sequencing was by immunoSEQ multiplex PCR. The sample carries 40,000 to 45,000 clones, about 81% recorded once. For this clone: Its antigen is unidentified.

The TCR sequence derives from an adult with an advanced solid tumor such as melanoma, head and neck, liver or kidney cancer. The specimen was CD4+ or CD8+ T cells sorted from blood, collected in a trial of the OX40 agonist ivuxolimab. The V and J genes are TRBV5-1 and TRBJ1-4, with D possibly TRBD1 on 5 matching bases. The chain's CDR3 is CASSADSYNEKLFF. DNA of the CDR3: TGCGCCAGCAGCGCAGACAGTTATAATGAAAAACTGTTTTTT.